This entry lists 30 T cell receptor beta chains sequenced from one sample in a study of shared clonotypes between healthy human individuals. Sequencing was performed with immunoSEQ multiplex PCR; in TCRdb, only in-frame clones are kept and a portion is missing. The sample lists some 500,000 clones, about 96% occurring once. Sequenced input: naive CD4+ T cells sorted from blood. Subset reported: CD45RA+ positively selected. These receptors were collected from a woman aged 25 to 39 in good health.

The chain uses TRBV27 and TRBJ1-2; possibly TRBD1 for D (6 bases). This CDR3 has 14 amino acids. Looked up from germline, CDR1 is MNHEY and CDR2 is SMNVEV (reference sequence). Trimming removed 5 bases at V and 8 bases at J, with 18 bases between. The CDR3 region is CASSSSGGARGYTF. The DNA of the CDR3 is TGTGCCAGCAGTAGCTCTGGGGGGGCACGCGGCTACACCTTC.

This chain joins TRBV9 and TRBJ2-5; TRBD2 is a possible D gene (7 bases). This CDR3 comprises 15 residues. CDR1 is SGDLS and CDR2 is YYNGEE in the germline V gene. The germline V and J ends were trimmed by 4 bases and 5 bases, with 18 bases remaining between them. The CDR3 DNA reads TGTGCCAGCAGCACCGGCCGGGGGGCATGGGAGACCCAGTACTTC. Its translation: CASSTGRGAWETQYF.

The rearrangement links TRBV7-8 to TRBJ2-2; 8 bases are a match to TRBD1. Germline loops: CDR1 SGHVS, CDR2 FQNEAQ. This CDR3 spans 13 amino acids. The V and J ends lost 5 bases and 5 bases, in that order; junction bases with no gene match: 1. The CDR3 DNA sequence: TGTGCCAGCAGCGGACAGGGTACCGGGGAGCTGTTTTTT. Translated, it gives CASSGQGTGELFF.

V usage is TRBV2 and J usage is TRBJ2-3, with 7 bases aligning to TRBD2. V was pared by 6 bases and J by 0 bases, with 6 bases of the junction left unmatched. In germline, CDR1 is SNHLY, CDR2 FYNNEI. The CDR3 has 15 amino acids. The CDR3 region is CASRGDSGSTDTQYF. The CDR3 nucleotides read TGTGCCAGCAGGGGGGATAGCGGGAGCACAGATACGCAGTATTTT.

This chain connects TRBV5-6 to TRBJ2-7; a weak D match, TRBD1 (6 bases). Germline V gives CDR1 SGHDT, CDR2 YYEEEE. V lost 0 bases and J 4 bases, leaving 11 bases between the germline ends. The CDR3 sequence is 14 residues long. Written as DNA, the CDR3 is TGTGCCAGCAGCTTGGCTGGGGGCAATTACGAGCAGTACTTC. Translation gives CASSLAGGNYEQYF.

The CDR3: CASRGYRRDEQFF. In DNA, the CDR3 is TGTGCCAGCAGAGGATATCGGAGGGATGAGCAGTTCTTC. The chain is built from TRBV2 and TRBJ2-1; possible D gene TRBD2, 6 bases. Trimming stripped 6 bases from V and 8 bases from J, with 14 bases between. Germline CDR1 reads SNHLY; CDR2 reads FYNNEI. The CDR3 spans 13 residues.

Comment on this clone: In the same sample, other DNA sequences code for this CDR3. The rearrangement joins TRBV28 to TRBJ1-4; the D gene is possibly TRBD1 (5 bases). The CDR3 totals 15 residues. Germline lookup yields CDR1 MDHEN and CDR2 SYDVKM. V was trimmed by 6 bases and J by 0 bases, leaving 11 bases between them. CDR3 region: CASSLGGTTNEKLFF. DNA of the CDR3: TGTGCCAGCAGCTTGGGGGGGACAACTAATGAAAAACTGTTTTTT.

The genes are TRBV5-6 and TRBJ2-7; D is undetermined. Germline V gene data show CDR1 as SGHDT and CDR2 as YYEEEE. This CDR3 comprises 14 residues. V was clipped by 1 base and J by 0 bases, with 8 bases between them. In DNA, the CDR3 is TGTGCCAGCAGCTTGTACGGCGGCTCCTACGAGCAGTACTTC. Its protein product is CASSLYGGSYEQYF.

The genes are TRBV6-5 and TRBJ2-1; 13 bases map to TRBD2. The CDR3 extends over 14 amino acids. Germline V CDR1 and CDR2: MNHEY, SVGAGI. The trim removed 5 bases at V and 7 bases at J, leaving 2 bases unmatched. The CDR3 here is CASSILAGGNEQFF. DNA for the CDR3: TGTGCCAGCAGTATACTAGCGGGGGGGAATGAGCAGTTCTTC.

CDR3 sequence (DNA): TGTGCCAGCAGTCGCCCAGGGGCGCGGGCCTACGAGCAGTACTTC. Its protein product is CASSRPGARAYEQYF. The genes are TRBV27 and TRBJ2-7; TRBD1 is a possible D gene (6 bases). The germline V gene has CDR1 MNHEY and CDR2 SMNVEV (reference sequence). The CDR3 is 15 amino acids. V was clipped by 5 bases and J by 2 bases, with 16 bases between them.

The V call is TRBV7-9, the J call TRBJ1-3; D is undetermined. The CDR3 loop spans 14 amino acids. V was trimmed by 2 bases and J by 0 bases, leaving 5 bases between them. Germline V gives CDR1 SEHNR, CDR2 FQNEAQ (reference sequence). CDR3 loop: CASSLSSSGNTIYF. The CDR3, as DNA: TGTGCCAGCAGCTTATCTAGCTCTGGAAACACCATATATTTT.

The chain links TRBV6-1 to TRBJ2-2; no firm D call. V lost 8 bases and J lost 7, with 11 bases in between. Looked up from germline, CDR1 is MNHNS and CDR2 is SASEGT. The CDR3 is made up of 12 amino acids. The CDR3 DNA follows: TGTGCCAGCGGGTGGCTGGACGGGGAGCTGTTTTTT. This sequence encodes CASGWLDGELFF.

The chain is built from TRBV5-8 and TRBJ1-2; D is ambiguous. The V and J ends lost 0 bases and 4 bases respectively, with 10 bases between them. CDR3 size: 14 residues. Germline values: CDR1 SGHTS, CDR2 YDEGEE. CDR3 DNA sequence: TGTGCCAGCAGCTTGGATCGGACTTCCTATGGCTACACCTTC. Its translation is CASSLDRTSYGYTF.

The V and J genes are TRBV19 and TRBJ2-7; maybe TRBD1 (6 bases). Germline loops: CDR1 LNHDA, CDR2 SQIVND (reference sequence). V was cut by 6 bases and J by 3 bases, with 12 bases left in between. The CDR3 contains 13 residues. The CDR3 region has the DNA TGTGCCAGTAGATACCAGGACAGCTACGAGCAGTACTTC. Its protein product is CASRYQDSYEQYF.

The chain combines TRBV7-8 with TRBJ2-1; 10 nucleotides match TRBD2. V lost 1 base to trimming and J lost 8 bases; unmatched junction nucleotides: 8. The CDR3 runs to 16 residues. The germline CDR1 and CDR2 sequences are SGHVS and FQNEAQ. CDR3 in DNA: TGTGCCAGCAGCTTAGTCAGCGGGAGGGCGGTGGATGAGCAGTTCTTC. It is translated as CASSLVSGRAVDEQFF.

The CDR3 loop reads CASGRIAGERTGELFF. For the CDR3, the DNA is TGTGCCAGCGGAAGAATAGCGGGAGAAAGGACCGGGGAGCTGTTTTTT. V usage is TRBV7-7 and J usage is TRBJ2-2, with TRBD2 identical over 9 bases. Germline V gene sequence: CDR1 SSHAT, CDR2 FNYEAQ (reference sequence). V lost 8 bases and J lost 5; bases outside the gene matches: 12. The CDR3 runs 16 residues.

The chain carries TRBV4-1 and TRBJ2-2; a weak D match, TRBD1 (5 bases). V lost 2 bases and J 1 base, leaving 8 bases between the germline ends. The CDR3 length is 15 residues. CDR1 is MGHRA, CDR2 YSYEKL, per germline. The CDR3 nucleotides read TGCGCCAGCAGCCAACCGCAGGGGAACACCGGGGAGCTGTTTTTT. Residues: CASSQPQGNTGELFF.

The table lists this clone with a few counts. The same CDR3 is also encoded by other DNA sequences in this sample. This chain links TRBV19 with TRBJ2-7; D not resolved. The germline gives CDR1 LNHDA, CDR2 SQIVND (reference sequence). This CDR3 is 12 amino acids long. Trimming pared 3 bases from V and 3 bases from J, leaving 6 bases between. CDR3 coding DNA: TGTGCCAGTAGTATGACGGACTACGAGCAGTACTTC. It encodes CASSMTDYEQYF.

J is TRBJ1-4 and V is TRBV7-6, with a tentative D call TRBD1 (5 bases). The CDR3 runs to 15 residues. Per the germline V gene, CDR1 is SGHVS and CDR2 is FNYEAQ. Trimming pared 8 bases from V and 3 bases from J, leaving 16 bases between. In DNA, the CDR3 is TGTGCCAGCGACAGCAACAGTTATCCTAATGAAAAACTGTTTTTT. Its protein product is CASDSNSYPNEKLFF.

The chain couples TRBV28 to TRBJ2-3; D is possibly TRBD1 (6 bases). Deletions cut 6 bases from V and 2 bases from J, with 12 bases between. This CDR3 spans 14 amino acids. From germline, CDR1 is MDHEN and CDR2 SYDVKM. The CDR3: CASSNRAPTDTQYF. For the CDR3, the DNA is TGTGCCAGCAGCAACAGGGCACCCACAGATACGCAGTATTTT.

V gene TRBV7-6 combines with J gene TRBJ1-3; D not resolved. Germline V gives CDR1 SGHVS, CDR2 FNYEAQ. The CDR3 has 14 amino acids. The V gene lost 2 bases and the J gene lost 0 bases, with 5 bases spanning the gap. The CDR3 DNA follows: TGTGCCAGCAGCTTAACAAGCTCTGGAAACACCATATATTTT. This translates into CASSLTSSGNTIYF.

The chain employs TRBV19 and TRBJ1-1, with unresolved D. The CDR3 sequence is 14 residues long. Per germline, CDR1 LNHDA and CDR2 SQIVND (reference sequence). Trimming removed 7 bases from V and 0 bases from J, with 12 bases in between. The CDR3 sequence is CASIGGAMNTEAFF. The CDR3 region has the DNA TGTGCCAGTATCGGTGGCGCGATGAACACTGAAGCTTTCTTT.

J is TRBJ1-5 and V is TRBV5-3, with D perhaps TRBD1 (5 bases). TRBV5-3 is an ORF for which the function is uncertain. V lost 0 bases to trimming and J lost 0 bases, with 7 bases between them. This CDR3 is built from 15 residues. CDR3 sequence (DNA): TGTGCCAGAAGCTTGGGGGGGAGTAGCAATCAGCCCCAGCATTTT. Residues: CARSLGGSSNQPQHF.

This rearrangement joins TRBV21-1 to TRBJ1-1. TRBV21-1 is labeled a pseudogene. CDR3 length: 18 residues. CDR3 loop: CASSKEALPDGMNTEAFF. CDR3 DNA sequence: TGTGCCAGCAGCAAAGAAGCGCTTCCGGACGGAATGAACACTGAAGCTTTCTTT.

This clone was recorded once. The chain links TRBV7-9 to TRBJ2-1; 10 nucleotides agree with TRBD2. Germline-derived CDR1 and CDR2 are SEHNR and FQNEAQ (reference sequence). CDR3 length equals 14 residues. V lost 1 base, J lost 7 bases, and 1 base stayed unmatched. The CDR3 bases are TGTGCCAGCAGCTTAGTTAGCGGGGGGAATGAGCAGTTCTTC. Amino acids: CASSLVSGGNEQFF.

This sequence joins TRBV28 and TRBJ2-1; D is ambiguous. V was shortened by 3 bases and J by 4 bases, with 13 bases between the two germline ends. CDR3 length: 15 residues. Germline CDR1 is MDHEN and CDR2 is SYDVKM. The CDR3 sequence: CASSFRQKKYNEQFF. The DNA of the CDR3 is TGTGCCAGCAGTTTTAGGCAGAAGAAATACAATGAGCAGTTCTTC.

This clone was recorded only once. The genes are TRBV14 and TRBJ2-7; 7 bases align to TRBD1. The germline CDR1 and CDR2 sequences are SGHDN and FVKESK. The length of the CDR3 is 14 residues. V trimming: 0 bases; J trimming: 2 bases; junction bases outside the gene matches: 1. This CDR3 reads CASSQEGGTYEQYF. The DNA of the CDR3 is TGTGCCAGCAGCCAAGAAGGGGGCACCTACGAGCAGTACTTC.

The V call is TRBV18, the J call TRBJ2-3; TRBD2 agrees at 10 bases. The CDR3 has 15 amino acids. J was trimmed by 0 bases and V by 4 bases; bases with no gene match: 1. CDR1 is KGHSH, CDR2 LQKENI, per germline. CDR3 DNA sequence: TGTGCCAGCTCACTACTAGCGGGGAGCACAGATACGCAGTATTTT. The encoded protein is CASSLLAGSTDTQYF.

In DNA, the CDR3 is TGTGCCAGCAGCTTGGAAGCCAGCTATAGCAATCAGCCCCAGCATTTT. Translation gives CASSLEASYSNQPQHF. V and J are TRBV5-4 and TRBJ1-5, with D unclear. CDR1 is SGHNT, CDR2 YYREEE, per germline (reference sequence). Trimming stripped 0 bases from V and 0 bases from J, with 10 bases between. The CDR3 loop spans 16 amino acids.

The chain recombines TRBV5-1 with TRBJ2-7; no firm D call. Germline V gene lookup returns CDR1 SGHRS and CDR2 YFSETQ. V lost 0 bases, J lost 1 base, and 14 bases lay in between. The CDR3 runs 16 residues. CDR3 DNA: TGCGCCAGCAGCTTGGAAGGTTTCCGCCAATCCTACGAGCAGTACTTC. As protein: CASSLEGFRQSYEQYF. The complete variable domain, with remaining parts taken from reference TRBV5-1 and TRBJ2-7, reads KAGVTQTPRYLIKTRGQQVTLSCSPISGHRSVSWYQQTPGQGLQFLFEYFSETQRNKGNFPGRFSGRQFSNSRSEMNVSTLELGDSALYLCASSLEGFRQSYEQYFGPGTRLTVT.